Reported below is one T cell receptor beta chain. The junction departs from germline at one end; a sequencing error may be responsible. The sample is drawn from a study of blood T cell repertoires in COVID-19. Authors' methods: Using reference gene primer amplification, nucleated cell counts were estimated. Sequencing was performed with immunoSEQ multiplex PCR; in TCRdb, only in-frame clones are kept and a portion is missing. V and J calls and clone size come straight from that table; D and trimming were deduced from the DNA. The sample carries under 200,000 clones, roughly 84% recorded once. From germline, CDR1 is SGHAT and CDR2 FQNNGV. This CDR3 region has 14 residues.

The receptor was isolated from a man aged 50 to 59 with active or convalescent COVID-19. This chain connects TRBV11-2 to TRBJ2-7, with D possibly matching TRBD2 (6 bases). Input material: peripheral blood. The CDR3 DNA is TGTGCCAGCACCGCGACGGGAGCCAGCTACAAGCAGTACTTC. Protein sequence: CASTATGASYKQYF.